The 18 T cell receptor beta chains below all came from one sample that was sequenced in a study of Ad26.COV2.S vaccination and SARS-CoV-2 variants. The sample's treatment: around 19 received Ad26.COV2.S at low or high dose, single or two shots; 5 received placebo; per-sample allocation not given. The samples date from day 63 after the first vaccine or placebo injection. Some clones are missing from TCRdb's copy, which holds only in-frame ones; the method was immunoSEQ multiplex PCR. Of roughly 510,000 clones listed, around 88% are singletons. The source material was peripheral blood, sampled in a trial of Ad26.COV2.S vaccine versus placebo. The receptor source for this set is a person aged 18-60 years who received the Ad26.COV2.S COVID-19 vaccine or a placebo.

The gene calls are TRBV28 and TRBJ1-2, with 10 bases matching TRBD1. This CDR3 region has 17 residues. Germline assignment: CDR1 MDHEN and CDR2 SYDVKM. V was pared by 1 base and J by 0 bases, with 5 bases of the junction left unmatched. CDR3 DNA: TGTGCCAGCAGTTTATCCGGGACAGGGGCTGCTAACTATGGCTACACCTTC. It translates to CASSLSGTGAANYGYTF.

V usage is TRBV27 and J usage is TRBJ2-2; 7 nucleotides agree with TRBD2. The length of the CDR3 is 14 residues. The V segment lost 3 bases and the J segment 5 bases; nucleotides outside the gene matches: 3. Germline CDR1 reads MNHEY; CDR2 reads SMNVEV (reference sequence). The CDR3 reads CASSLVSGTGELFF. CDR3 nucleotides: TGTGCCAGCAGTTTGGTTAGCGGGACCGGGGAGCTGTTTTTT.

Details on this clone: The same CDR3 arises from other DNA sequences in this sample as well. The chain employs TRBV29-1 and TRBJ2-5; 9 bases line up with TRBD1. CDR3 length equals 12 residues. Germline loops: CDR1 SQVTM, CDR2 ANQGSEA. J gave up 5 bases and V 6 bases, and 4 bases lay outside the gene matches. The CDR3 DNA follows: TGCAGCGTAACAGGGGGCAGGGAGACCCAGTACTTC. Translating it yields CSVTGGRETQYF.

This chain connects TRBV24-1 to TRBJ2-3; possible D gene TRBD2, 6 bases. Germline CDR1 is KGHDR and CDR2 is SFDVKD. The CDR3 loop spans 15 amino acids. Trimming removed 3 bases from V and 0 bases from J, with 9 bases in between. The CDR3 sequence: CATSDPSGSTDTQYF. The CDR3 region has the DNA TGTGCCACCAGTGATCCAAGCGGGAGCACAGATACGCAGTATTTT.

This clone was detected only once. The rearrangement uses TRBV18 and TRBJ2-1; 11 bases are shared with TRBD2. The germline V gene has CDR1 KGHSH and CDR2 LQKENI. J gave up 7 bases and V 5 bases, and 1 base lay outside the gene matches. This CDR3 is built from 13 residues. The CDR3: CASSLAGGNEQFF. CDR3 coding DNA: TGTGCCAGCTCATTAGCGGGAGGGAATGAGCAGTTCTTC.

Written as DNA, the CDR3 is TGTGCCAGCAGCGTGTATTACAATGAGCAGTTCTTC. As protein: CASSVYYNEQFF. V and J are TRBV13 and TRBJ2-1; D uncertain. V was cut by 5 bases and J by 4 bases, with 6 bases left in between. Per the germline V gene, CDR1 is PRHDT and CDR2 is FYEKMQ (reference sequence). The CDR3 totals 12 residues.

The chain recombines TRBV21-1 with TRBJ1-1; TRBD1, the table's D call, lacks a check against the DNA. TRBV21-1 is labeled a pseudogene. The CDR3 loop spans 17 amino acids. CDR3 nucleotides: TGTGCCAGCAGCCCAGTGGGGGGACAGGGGTTGAACACTGAAGCTTTCTTT. Its translation is CASSPVGGQGLNTEAFF.

V gene TRBV5-1 combines with J gene TRBJ2-1, with 10 bases identical to TRBD2. The V and J ends lost 4 bases and 7 bases, in that order; junction bases with no gene match: 5. Germline V gene lookup returns CDR1 SGHRS and CDR2 YFSETQ. The CDR3 loop spans 14 amino acids. This CDR3 is CASSHLTSGNEQFF. The DNA of the CDR3 is TGCGCCAGCAGCCACCTGACTAGCGGGAATGAGCAGTTCTTC.

This clone was seen just once. The chain carries TRBV5-6 and TRBJ1-5, with D maybe TRBD1 (5 bases). V lost 4 bases and J lost 2, with 13 bases in between. This CDR3 spans 15 amino acids. Germline V gene sequence: CDR1 SGHDT, CDR2 YYEEEE. The CDR3 DNA follows: TGTGCCAGCAGCCCAAGAGGGGCGGGCAATCAGCCCCAGCATTTT. It codes for CASSPRGAGNQPQHF.

This chain connects TRBV12-3 or TRBV12-4 to TRBJ1-2; D is unclear. The ends were cut back, 3 bases at V and 9 bases at J, with 8 bases in the middle. The CDR3 runs 11 residues. The CDR3 region is CASSFKLSYTF. CDR3 DNA: TGTGCCAGCAGTTTCAAATTGAGCTACACCTTC.

The chain is built from TRBV29-1 and TRBJ2-1; a possible D gene is TRBD1 (5 bases). Per the germline V gene, CDR1 is SQVTM and CDR2 is ANQGSEA. The V and J ends lost 7 bases and 6 bases respectively, with 16 bases between them. The CDR3 is made up of 13 amino acids. DNA of the CDR3: TGCAGCGGCGTGGGGCTTCCTCTCAATGAGCAGTTCTTC. This gives the protein CSGVGLPLNEQFF.

J is TRBJ2-1 and V is TRBV14; 8 nucleotides align to TRBD2. Germline V gene lookup returns CDR1 SGHDN and CDR2 FVKESK. V shed 3 bases, J shed 8 bases, and the junction held 9 bases outside the gene matches. This CDR3 comprises 15 residues. The CDR3 coding sequence is TGTGCCAGCAGCCATACCCCGGGACTAGTATATGAGCAGTTCTTC. Translated, it gives CASSHTPGLVYEQFF.

The CDR3 loop reads CSVTVTFPWSEQYF. CDR3 in DNA: TGCAGCGTGACCGTGACATTCCCTTGGAGCGAGCAGTACTTC. The chain uses TRBV29-1 and TRBJ2-7, with no clear D. CDR1 is SQVTM and CDR2 is ANQGSEA in the germline V gene. The CDR3 is 14 residues long. V lost 6 bases to trimming and J lost 6 bases, with 21 bases between them.

This chain connects TRBV7-9 to TRBJ1-2; TRBD1 matches at 7 bases. V lost 2 bases to trimming and J lost 2 bases; unmatched junction nucleotides: 5. Germline V CDR1 and CDR2: SEHNR, FQNEAQ (reference sequence). This CDR3 is built from 15 residues. The CDR3 region is CASSLSQGQNYGYTF. The CDR3 DNA is TGTGCCAGCAGCTTAAGTCAGGGACAGAACTATGGCTACACCTTC.

CDR3 sequence (DNA): TGTGCCTGGAGTCGGGGGGGCGGGAGTAACGAGCAGTACTTC. It translates to CAWSRGGGSNEQYF. V is TRBV30 and J is TRBJ2-7; 8 nucleotides agree with TRBD2. Germline V gene lookup returns CDR1 GTSNPN and CDR2 SVGIG (reference sequence). The CDR3 has 14 amino acids. The V gene end was trimmed by 2 bases and the J gene end by 5 bases; junction bases not matched to a gene: 8.

J is TRBJ1-2 and V is TRBV11-2; D is ambiguous. Trimming pared 5 bases from V and 4 bases from J, leaving 14 bases between. The germline V gene has CDR1 SGHAT and CDR2 FQNNGV. This CDR3 is built from 14 residues. CDR3 sequence (DNA): TGTGCCAGCAGCGATTCCCCAGATATCTATGGCTACACCTTC. Translating gives CASSDSPDIYGYTF.

This chain uses TRBV15 with TRBJ2-3; 10 bases are shared with TRBD2. V trimming: 10 bases; J trimming: 3 bases; junction bases outside the gene matches: 7. The length of the CDR3 is 14 residues. CDR1 and CDR2 from the germline V gene are LNHNV and YYDKDF (reference sequence). CDR3 coding DNA: TGTGCCAGTCAAGCGGGAGGGATTACAGATACGCAGTATTTT. Its translation is CASQAGGITDTQYF.

Details on this clone: A read error may explain this, as a much larger clone is one base away. V and J are TRBV6-5 and TRBJ2-7; 9 bases match TRBD2. This CDR3 has 15 amino acids. Germline assignment: CDR1 MNHEY and CDR2 SVGAGI. The chain's CDR3 is CAGRPIAGASYEQYF. The CDR3 DNA follows: TGTGCCGGCAGACCTATAGCGGGAGCATCGTACGAGCAGTACTTC.